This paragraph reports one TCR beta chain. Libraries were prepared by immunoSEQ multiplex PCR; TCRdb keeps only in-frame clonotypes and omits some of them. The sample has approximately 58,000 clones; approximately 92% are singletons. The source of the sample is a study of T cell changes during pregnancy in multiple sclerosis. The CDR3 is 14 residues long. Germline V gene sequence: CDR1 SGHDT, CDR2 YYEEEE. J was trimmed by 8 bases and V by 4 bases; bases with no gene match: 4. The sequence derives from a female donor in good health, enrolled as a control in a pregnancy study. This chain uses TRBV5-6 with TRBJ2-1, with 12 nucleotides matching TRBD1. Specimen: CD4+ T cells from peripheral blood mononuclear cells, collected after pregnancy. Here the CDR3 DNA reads TGTGCCAGCAGCCGGGACAGGGGGCCGGATGAGCAGTTCTTC. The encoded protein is CASSRDRGPDEQFF.